This TCR beta chain came from a study of blood T cell repertoires in COVID-19. Turning to the study itself: There were acute and convalescent COVID-19 samples, and they came from the United States, Italy and Spain.

The CDR3 spans 15 residues. CDR1 is LGHDT and CDR2 is YNNKEL in the germline V gene (reference sequence). J lost 2 bases, V lost 3 bases, and 3 bases had no gene match. While infection was still active, Seattle patients were enrolled and then followed longitudinally. This clone was seen once. The authors' processing: Reference gene primer amplification gave nucleated cell count estimates. Profiling relied on immunoSEQ multiplex PCR, and the TCRdb table lists in-frame clones only, not all of them. Clonal size and the V and J genes are those of that table, whereas D and trimming came from the DNA. The data show 390,000 or so clones, around 89% seen once.

Sequencing used peripheral blood. The chain joins TRBV3-1 (or the pseudogene TRBV3-2) to TRBJ2-3; 9 bases are shared with TRBD2. The TCR was taken from a woman younger than 45 with COVID-19, enrolled during active disease. CDR3 protein: CASSQGLAPTDTQYF. The DNA for the CDR3 is TGTGCCAGCAGCCAGGGACTAGCTCCCACAGATACGCAGTATTTT.